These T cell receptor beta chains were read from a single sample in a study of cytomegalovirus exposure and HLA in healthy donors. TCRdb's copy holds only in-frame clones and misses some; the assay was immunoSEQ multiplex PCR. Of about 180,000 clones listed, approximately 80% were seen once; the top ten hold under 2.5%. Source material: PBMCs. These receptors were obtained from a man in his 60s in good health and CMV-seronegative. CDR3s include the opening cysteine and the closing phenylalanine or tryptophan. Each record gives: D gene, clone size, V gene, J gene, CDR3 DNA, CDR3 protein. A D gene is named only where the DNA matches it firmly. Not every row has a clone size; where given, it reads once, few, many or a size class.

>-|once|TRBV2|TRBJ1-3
TGTGCCAGCAGCTACCGGGGGTCTGGAAACACCATATATTTT
CASSYRGSGNTIYF
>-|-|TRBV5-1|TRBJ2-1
TGCGCCAGCAGCCGTGACCCTACAGGGACAAGGGCCAATGAGCAGTTCTTC
CASSRDPTGTRANEQFF
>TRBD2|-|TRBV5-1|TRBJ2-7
TGCGCCAGCAGCGCGGGGGACTCCTACGAGCAGTACTTC
CASSAGDSYEQYF
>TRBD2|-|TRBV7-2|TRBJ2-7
TGTGCCAGCAGCTCCCGACTAGCGGGAGTATACGAGCAGTACTTC
CASSSRLAGVYEQYF
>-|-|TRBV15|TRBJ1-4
TGTGCCACCACTTCGGGGGTTACTAATGAAAAACTGTTTTTT
CATTSGVTNEKLFF
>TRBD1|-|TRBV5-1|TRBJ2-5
TGCGCCAGCAGCTTGGGGCTGACAGGGGGGACCCAGTACTTC
CASSLGLTGGTQYF
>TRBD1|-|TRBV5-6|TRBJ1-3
TGTGCCAGCAGCTCCCAGGGACAGGGGACTGGAAACACCATATATTTT
CASSSQGQGTGNTIYF
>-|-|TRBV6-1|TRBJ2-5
TGTGCCAGCAGTGAAGGGACGGCAGGGAAAGAGACCCAGTACTTC
CASSEGTAGKETQYF
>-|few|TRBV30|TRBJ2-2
TGTGCCCAGGACTTTCGGAACACCGGGGAGCTGTTTTTT
CAQDFRNTGELFF
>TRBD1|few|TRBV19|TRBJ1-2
TGTGCCAGTACCCCCCGACAGGGGGGGGCTTGGGGCTACACCTTC
CASTPRQGGAWGYTF
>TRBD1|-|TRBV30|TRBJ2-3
TGTGCCTGGAGTGCGACAGGGACAGATACGCAGTATTTT
CAWSATGTDTQYF
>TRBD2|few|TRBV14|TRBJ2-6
TGTGCCAGCAGCCCCGACGGGACTAAGTGGGCTGGGGCCAACGTCCTGACTTTC
CASSPDGTKWAGANVLTF
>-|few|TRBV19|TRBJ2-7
TGTGCCAGTAGTATAGACAGGGACTACGAGCAGTACTTC
CASSIDRDYEQYF
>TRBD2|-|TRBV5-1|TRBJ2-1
TGCGCCAGCAGCTTGACTAGCGGTTCCTACAATGAGCAGTTCTTC
CASSLTSGSYNEQFF
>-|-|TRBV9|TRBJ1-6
TGTGCCAGCAGCGGAAGACAGAATTCACCCCTCCACTTT
CASSGRQNSPLHF
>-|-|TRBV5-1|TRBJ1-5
TGCGCCAGCAGCTTGGCCAGTAATCAGCCCCAGCATTTT
CASSLASNQPQHF
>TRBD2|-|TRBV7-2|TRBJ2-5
TGTGCCAGCAGCTCGAACAAGCGGGAGGTTGAGACCCAGTACTTC
CASSSNKREVETQYF
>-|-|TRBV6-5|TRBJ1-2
TGTGCCAGCAGTTACCTGGCGAGGCCCAACTATGGCTACACCTTC
CASSYLARPNYGYTF
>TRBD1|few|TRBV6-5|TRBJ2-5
TGTGCCAGCAGTCACAGGGGGCTGGAGACCCAGTACTTC
CASSHRGLETQYF
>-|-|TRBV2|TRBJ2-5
TGTGCCAGCTCGGACTGGAGAGAGACCCAGTACTTC
CASSDWRETQYF
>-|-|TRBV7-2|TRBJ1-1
TGTGCCAGCAGCTTATCGTACACTGAAGCTTTCTTT
CASSLSYTEAFF
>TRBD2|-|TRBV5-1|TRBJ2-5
TGCGCCAGCAGCCCGGGGACTAGCGGGGTGATAGAGACCCAGTACTTC
CASSPGTSGVIETQYF
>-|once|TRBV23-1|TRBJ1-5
TGCGCCAGCAGTCGGGCAGGGCAGGGTTGCAATCAGCCCCAGCATTTT
CASSRAGQGCNQPQHF
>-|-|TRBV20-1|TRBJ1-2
TGCAGTGCTAGACAGGGGTATGGCTACACCTTC
CSARQGYGYTF
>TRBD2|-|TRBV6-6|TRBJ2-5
TGTGCCAGCAGCCGCGGGGGGAGGCCCCCCCAAGAGACCCAGTACTTC
CASSRGGRPPQETQYF
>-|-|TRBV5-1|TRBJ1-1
TGCGCCAGCAGCTTGGATCGGGGGGACACTGAAGCTTTCTTT
CASSLDRGDTEAFF
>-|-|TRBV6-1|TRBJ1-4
TGTGCCAGCAGTGTTGTGTTCGGCGGGGGGTCACAAGCAACTAATGAAAAACTGTTTTTT
CASSVVFGGGSQATNEKLFF
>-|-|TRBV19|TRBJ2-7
TGTGCCAGTAGTATCGGGCGGGCCTCCTACGAGCAGTACTTC
CASSIGRASYEQYF
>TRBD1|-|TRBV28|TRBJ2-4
TGTGCCAGCAGTACACAGGGGGCGCACAAAAACATTCAGTACTTC
CASSTQGAHKNIQYF
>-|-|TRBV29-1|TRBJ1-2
TGCAGCGTTGAAATACGCTCCCCAGGTGGCTACACCTTC
CSVEIRSPGGYTF
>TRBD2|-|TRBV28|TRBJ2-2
TGTGCCAGCAGTTTGACTAGCAGGATCACCGGGGAGCTGTTTTTT
CASSLTSRITGELFF
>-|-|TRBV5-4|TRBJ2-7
TGTGCCAGCAGCTTGGGGACAGCGACTTCCTACGAGCAGTACTTC
CASSLGTATSYEQYF
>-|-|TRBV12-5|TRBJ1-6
TGTGCTAGTGGCCCTACAGGCTATAATTCACCCCTCCACTTT
CASGPTGYNSPLHF